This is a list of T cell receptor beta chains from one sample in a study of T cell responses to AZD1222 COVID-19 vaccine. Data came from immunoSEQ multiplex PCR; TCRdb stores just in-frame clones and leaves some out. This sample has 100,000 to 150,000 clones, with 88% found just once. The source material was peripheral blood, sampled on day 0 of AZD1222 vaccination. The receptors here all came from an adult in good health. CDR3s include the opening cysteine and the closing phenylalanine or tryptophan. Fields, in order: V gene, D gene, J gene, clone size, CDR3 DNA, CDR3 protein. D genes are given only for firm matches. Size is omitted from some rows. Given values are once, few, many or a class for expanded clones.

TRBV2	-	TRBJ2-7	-	TGTGCCTGGGGGGACTCAGAAATCGGGGAGCAGTACTTC	CAWGDSEIGEQYF
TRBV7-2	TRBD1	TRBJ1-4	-	TGTGCCAGCAGCGGGGACAGGGGCAATGAAAAACTGTTTTTT	CASSGDRGNEKLFF
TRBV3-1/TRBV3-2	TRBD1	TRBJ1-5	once	TGTGCCAGCAGCCAAGGAGGAGGGACAGGGCGACAGCCCCAGCATTTT	CASSQGGGTGRQPQHF
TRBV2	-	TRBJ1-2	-	TGTGCCAGCAGTCGGACAGTCGATAACTATGGCTACACCTTC	CASSRTVDNYGYTF
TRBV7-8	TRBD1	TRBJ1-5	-	TGTGCCAGCAGCTTAGGGGTAGGGGACAGTCAGCCCCAGCATTTT	CASSLGVGDSQPQHF
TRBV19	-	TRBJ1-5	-	TGTGCCAGTAGCATGACCGGGCTTCCCCAGCATTTT	CASSMTGLPQHF
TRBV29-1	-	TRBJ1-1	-	TGCAGCGGTTCGATCGCTTCAAGCACTGAAGCTTTCTTT	CSGSIASSTEAFF
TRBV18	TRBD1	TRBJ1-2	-	TGTGCCAGCTCACCACCAACCGCAGGGGGTGGCTACACCTTC	CASSPPTAGGGYTF
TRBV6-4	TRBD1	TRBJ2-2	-	TGTGCCAGCTCCCGGACAGGGAACACCGGGGAGCTGTTTTTT	CASSRTGNTGELFF
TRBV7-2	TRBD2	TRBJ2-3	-	TGTGCCAGCAGCTTACAAGCGGGGGGCACAGATACGCAGTATTTT	CASSLQAGGTDTQYF
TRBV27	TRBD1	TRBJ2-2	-	TGTGCCAGCAGTAAATTGGGACAGGGGCCTCACGCCGGGGAGCTGTTTTTT	CASSKLGQGPHAGELFF
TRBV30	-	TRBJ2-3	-	TGTGCCTGGAGTTCAGTTGCGGGCACAGATACGCAGTATTTT	CAWSSVAGTDTQYF
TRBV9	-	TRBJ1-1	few	TGTGCCAGCAGCGCCTACACGACGAACACTGAAGCTTTCTTT	CASSAYTTNTEAFF
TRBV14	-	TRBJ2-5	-	TGTGCCAGCAGCCAAACAGGGAAAGAGACCCAGTACTTC	CASSQTGKETQYF
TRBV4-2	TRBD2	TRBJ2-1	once	TGTGCCAGCAGCCAAGAAACCCAAGATAGCGGGTTTGAGCAGTTCTTC	CASSQETQDSGFEQFF
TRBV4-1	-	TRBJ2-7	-	TGCGCCAGCAGCAAGGGACCGGGGGCGTACGAGCAGTACTTC	CASSKGPGAYEQYF
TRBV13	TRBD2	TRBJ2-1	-	TGTGCCAGCAGCTTAGGAGCGGGAGTGGGTCCCGAGCAGTTCTTC	CASSLGAGVGPEQFF
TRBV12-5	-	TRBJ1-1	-	TGTGCTAGTGGTTCGGACGGGGAAGCTTTCTTT	CASGSDGEAFF
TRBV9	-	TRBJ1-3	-	TGTGCCAGCAGCGTAGCTTCGGGGCCAGGGGGAAACACCATATATTTT	CASSVASGPGGNTIYF
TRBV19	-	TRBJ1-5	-	TGTGCCAGTAGAGCCGGAGGGCCCCAGCATTTT	CASRAGGPQHF
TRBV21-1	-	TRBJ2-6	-	TGTGCCAGCAGCACGCAGGGGCTCCTCCACTCTGGGGCCAACGTCCTGACTTTC	CASSTQGLLHSGANVLTF
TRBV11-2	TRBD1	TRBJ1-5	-	TGTGCCAGCAGCGAGACAGGGCCCCAGCCCCAGCATTTT	CASSETGPQPQHF
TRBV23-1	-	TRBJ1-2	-	TGCGCCAGCAGTCAGACGACCGGGACAAGGAAACGCTATGGCTACACCTTC	CASSQTTGTRKRYGYTF
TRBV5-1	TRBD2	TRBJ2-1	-	TGCGCCAGCAGCTTAAGTACGGTAGCGGGGGCCAATGAGCAGTTCTTC	CASSLSTVAGANEQFF
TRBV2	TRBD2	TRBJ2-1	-	TGTGCCAGCACCCTAGCGGGAATAGAGCAGTTCTTC	CASTLAGIEQFF
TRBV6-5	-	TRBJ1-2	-	TGTGCCAGCAGTTACTCGGGACGGCTCTATGGCTACACCTTC	CASSYSGRLYGYTF
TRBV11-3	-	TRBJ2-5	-	TGTGCCAGCAGCTTAGGACAGCCCCAAGAGACCCAGTACTTC	CASSLGQPQETQYF
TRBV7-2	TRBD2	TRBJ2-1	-	TGTGCCAACCCGACTAGCGGGATAAGCTCCTACAATGAGCAGTTCTTC	CANPTSGISSYNEQFF
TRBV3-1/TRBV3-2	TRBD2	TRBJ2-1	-	TGTGCCAGCAGCCAAGGTCAAGGGACTAGCGGGGGTGGAGGCAAGCAGTTCTTC	CASSQGQGTSGGGGKQFF
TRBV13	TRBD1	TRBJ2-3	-	TGTGCCAGCAGCCACCGGGACAGGGCAGATACGCAGTATTTT	CASSHRDRADTQYF
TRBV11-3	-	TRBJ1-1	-	TGTGCCAGCAGCCTGACACCGACGAACACTGAAGCTTTCTTT	CASSLTPTNTEAFF
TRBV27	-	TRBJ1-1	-	TGTGCCAGCAGTTCGATTCGGAAAACTGAAGCTTTCTTT	CASSSIRKTEAFF
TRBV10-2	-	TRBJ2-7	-	TGCGCCAGCAGTGAGCAGGCGTATAATGCCTACGAGCAGTACTTC	CASSEQAYNAYEQYF
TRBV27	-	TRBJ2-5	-	TGTGCCAGCAGTTCACACAGGAGGGGTGGTCAGGAGACCCAGTACTTC	CASSSHRRGGQETQYF
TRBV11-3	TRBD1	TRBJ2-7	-	TGTGCCAGCAGCTTAGAGGAACAGGGGGGTCGGGAGCAGTACTTC	CASSLEEQGGREQYF
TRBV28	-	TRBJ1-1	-	TGTGCCAGCAGTCCTCCCCGCGACACTGAAGCTTTCTTT	CASSPPRDTEAFF
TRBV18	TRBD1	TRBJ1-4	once	TGTGCCAGCTCATCACAGGGGATGGGCGAAAAACTGTTTTTT	CASSSQGMGEKLFF
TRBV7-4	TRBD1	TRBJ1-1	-	TGTGCCAGCCTTACAGGGGGCGAAGGAATCACTGAAGCTTTCTTT	CASLTGGEGITEAFF
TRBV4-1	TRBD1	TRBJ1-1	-	TGCGCCAGCAGCCGTGGACAGGGGCTGACTGAAGCTTTCTTT	CASSRGQGLTEAFF
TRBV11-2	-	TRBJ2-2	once	TGTGCCAGCAGCTTCCAGGCCCTGGGGACCGGGGAGCTGTTTTTT	CASSFQALGTGELFF
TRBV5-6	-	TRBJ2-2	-	TGTGCCAGCAGCCGGTCTGGCGGGGAGCTGTTTTTT	CASSRSGGELFF
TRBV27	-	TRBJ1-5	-	TGTGCCAGCAGTTTTCGTTCAGGGTCTGCTAATCAGCCCCAGCATTTT	CASSFRSGSANQPQHF
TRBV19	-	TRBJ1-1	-	TGTGCCAGTAGAATAGGAGGCACCGGGGGCACTGAAGCTTTCTTT	CASRIGGTGGTEAFF
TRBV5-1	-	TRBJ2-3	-	TGCGCCAGCAGCTTTCCTCAGGCTTCTAGCACAGATACGCAGTATTTT	CASSFPQASSTDTQYF
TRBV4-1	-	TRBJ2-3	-	TGCGCCAGCAGCCATGAACCGGGACCAAAGCAGTATTTT	CASSHEPGPKQYF
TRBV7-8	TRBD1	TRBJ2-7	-	TGTGCCAGCAGCTTAGGACAGGGGGCCTTTCGAGAGCAGTACTTC	CASSLGQGAFREQYF